This T cell receptor beta chain was retrieved from a study of blood T cell repertoires in COVID-19. V gave up 4 bases and J gave up 1 base, with 11 bases separating them. Germline CDR1 and CDR2: SGHRS and YFSETQ. The CDR3 spans 14 residues. Clones were read by immunoSEQ multiplex PCR, and TCRdb kept only the in-frame ones, dropping some. The sample has some 700,000 clones, approximately 90% seen once. The chain employs TRBV5-1 and TRBJ1-1, with D perhaps matching TRBD1 (6 bases). The source is a woman aged 18-35 years with acute or convalescent COVID-19. The source material was peripheral blood. CDR3 sequence: CASSVGGPNTEAFF. CDR3 coding DNA: TGCGCCAGCAGCGTGGGGGGGCCGAACACTGAAGCTTTCTTT.